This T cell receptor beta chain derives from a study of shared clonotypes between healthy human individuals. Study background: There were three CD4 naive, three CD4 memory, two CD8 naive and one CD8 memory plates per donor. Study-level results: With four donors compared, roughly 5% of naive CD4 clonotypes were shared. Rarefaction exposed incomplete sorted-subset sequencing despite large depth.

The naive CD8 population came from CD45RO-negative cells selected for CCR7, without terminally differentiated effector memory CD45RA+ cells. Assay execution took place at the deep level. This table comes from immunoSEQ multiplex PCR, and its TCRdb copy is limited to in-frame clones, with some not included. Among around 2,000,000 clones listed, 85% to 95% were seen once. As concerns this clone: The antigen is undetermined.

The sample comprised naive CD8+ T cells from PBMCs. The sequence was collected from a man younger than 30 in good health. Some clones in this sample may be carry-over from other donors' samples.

CDR3 coding DNA: TGTGCCAGCAGGAATGACAGGATCCCTGATACGCAGTATTTT. It specifies CASRNDRIPDTQYF. This sequence joins TRBV7-9 and TRBJ2-3, with D maybe TRBD1 (6 bases). Germline V CDR1 and CDR2: SEHNR, FQNEAQ (reference sequence). This CDR3 contains 14 residues. V lost 6 bases and J 6 bases, leaving 16 bases between the germline ends.